These T cell receptor beta chains were read from a single sample in a study of blood T cell repertoires in COVID-19. The repertoire was sequenced with immunoSEQ multiplex PCR; TCRdb's copy has only in-frame clones and lacks some. The sample includes roughly 170,000 clones, over 70% seen only once; the top ten take 5.6%. Sample: PBMCs or T cells enriched from blood (not recorded which). Receptors originate from a woman between 35 and 50 years old with acute COVID-19. Both conserved end residues are part of each CDR3. A D gene is named only where the DNA matches it firmly. Size is omitted from some rows. Given values are once, few, many or a class for expanded clones.

-	TRBV30	14	TRBD1	TRBJ1-4	TGTGCCTGGAGTGCAGGGGGCCGTAATGAAAAACTGTTTTTT	CAWSAGGRNEKLFF
-	TRBV3-1/TRBV3-2	12	-	TRBJ1-2	TGTGCCAGCAGCCAACGGGGTCATGGCTACACCTTC	CASSQRGHGYTF
-	TRBV5-6	16	TRBD2	TRBJ2-1	TGTGCCAGCAGCACATACGTAGCGGGAGGGTACAATGAGCAGTTCTTC	CASSTYVAGGYNEQFF
few	TRBV4-2	17	-	TRBJ2-5	TGTGCCAGCAGCCAGTACTCCCGGGAGCCCTTTCAAGAGACCCAGTACTTC	CASSQYSREPFQETQYF
-	TRBV30	13	-	TRBJ1-2	TGTGCCTGGACCGGGGAAGGCTATTATGGCTACACCTTC	CAWTGEGYYGYTF
-	TRBV5-1	15	TRBD2	TRBJ2-2	TGCGCCAGCAGCTTAATAGCGGGAGACACCGGGGAGCTGTTTTTT	CASSLIAGDTGELFF
-	TRBV15	18	TRBD2	TRBJ2-1	TGTGCCACCAGCACCCGGGGTCTTTCGGTAGCGGGAGACAATGAGCAGTTCTTC	CATSTRGLSVAGDNEQFF
-	TRBV12-3/TRBV12-4	13	-	TRBJ1-4	TGTGCCAGCAGTGGCAGGGTTCGTGAAAAACTGTTTTTT	CASSGRVREKLFF
-	TRBV19	14	TRBD1	TRBJ2-2	TGTGCCAGTATAGAATACAGGGGTGCCGGGGAGCTGTTTTTT	CASIEYRGAGELFF
few	TRBV5-1	15	-	TRBJ2-2	TGCGCCAGCAGCTTCCTTCAAGCGGGCCCCGGGGAGCTGTTTTTT	CASSFLQAGPGELFF
-	TRBV3-1/TRBV3-2	16	TRBD1	TRBJ1-4	TGTGCCAGCAGCCACTCCCGACAGGGGATGAATGAAAAACTGTTTTTT	CASSHSRQGMNEKLFF
-	TRBV10-1	15	-	TRBJ2-1	TGCGCCACCTCCACCCAGGAGGGATTGTACAATGAGCAGTTCTTC	CATSTQEGLYNEQFF
-	TRBV6-5	13	-	TRBJ1-4	TGTGCCAGCACGGGTTTTACTAATGAAAAACTGTTTTTT	CASTGFTNEKLFF
-	TRBV28	14	-	TRBJ1-1	TGTGCCACGGTCTTGGAGGGGAGAGGGACTGAAGCTTTCTTT	CATVLEGRGTEAFF
-	TRBV3-1/TRBV3-2	14	TRBD2	TRBJ2-5	TGTGCCAGCAGCCTTGTAGCGGGAGGGGAGACCCAGTACTTC	CASSLVAGGETQYF
-	TRBV11-2	18	TRBD2	TRBJ2-3	TGTGCCAGCAGCTTAGAGATTAGCGGGTTCCGGAATTTCGATACGCAGTATTTT	CASSLEISGFRNFDTQYF
-	TRBV7-9	12	-	TRBJ2-2	TGTGCCAGCAGCTTACTTCCTGGGGAGCTGTTTTTT	CASSLLPGELFF
once	TRBV19	14	TRBD1	TRBJ1-5	TGTGCCAGTACCGACAGGGTGCCAGGACAGCCCCAGCATTTT	CASTDRVPGQPQHF
-	TRBV5-1	15	-	TRBJ2-3	TGCGCCAGCAGCATGGGGGGCTATCTCACAGATACGCAGTATTTT	CASSMGGYLTDTQYF
-	TRBV7-6	16	-	TRBJ1-3	TGTGCCAGCAGCGTCGGAGGCGACTCCTCTGGAAACACCATATATTTT	CASSVGGDSSGNTIYF
-	TRBV11-2	12	-	TRBJ2-1	TGTGCCAGCAGCTCAGAGAGTCGGGAGCAGTTCTTC	CASSSESREQFF
-	TRBV27	13	-	TRBJ2-7	TGTGCCAGCAGTCCGCCGGGGACCTACGAGCAGTACTTC	CASSPPGTYEQYF
-	TRBV15	15	-	TRBJ2-2	TGTGCCACCAGCAGAGATTACACCAACACCGGGGAGCTGTTTTTT	CATSRDYTNTGELFF
-	TRBV12-3/TRBV12-4	12	-	TRBJ1-1	TGTGCCAGCTCGGGTGGGGCACGAGAAGCTTTCTTT	CASSGGAREAFF
-	TRBV30	15	-	TRBJ2-6	TGTGCCTGGGGCGGGTCCAGCTCTGGGGCCAACGTCCTGACTTTC	CAWGGSSSGANVLTF
once	TRBV5-8	18	TRBD1	TRBJ1-6	TGTGCCAGCAGGTCGGGACAGGTGGTGAACTCCTATAATTCACCCCTCCACTTT	CASRSGQVVNSYNSPLHF
-	TRBV2	15	TRBD2	TRBJ2-2	TGTGCCAGCAGTGAGGCTAGCGGGATCACCGGGGAGCTGTTTTTT	CASSEASGITGELFF
once	TRBV14	14	-	TRBJ1-2	TGTGCCAGCAGCCAAGAAAATGGGGCCTATGGCTACACCTTC	CASSQENGAYGYTF
-	TRBV12-3/TRBV12-4	13	-	TRBJ2-2	TGTGCCAGCAGGCCCTCCACAGGCGGGGAGCTGTTTTTT	CASRPSTGGELFF
once	TRBV4-1	17	-	TRBJ1-1	TGCGCCAGCAGCCAAGTTGCTGACAGGTTCCCGGTCGGTGAAGCTTTCTTT	CASSQVADRFPVGEAFF
-	TRBV7-8	14	-	TRBJ1-1	TGTGCCAGCAGCTTAGAGGCGGGATACACTGAAGCTTTCTTT	CASSLEAGYTEAFF
once	TRBV4-1	16	TRBD1	TRBJ1-2	TGCGCCAGCAGCCAAGGGACAGGGCGAACTATCTATGGCTACACCTTC	CASSQGTGRTIYGYTF
-	TRBV19	14	-	TRBJ1-5	TGTGCCAGTACGGCGCAGGGGTTCAGTCAGCCCCAGCATTTT	CASTAQGFSQPQHF
few	TRBV11-3	17	-	TRBJ1-2	TGTGCCAGCAGCTTAGCCACTCCTCAGACAGCCAACTATGGCTACACCTTC	CASSLATPQTANYGYTF
once	TRBV5-6	16	-	TRBJ2-2	TGTGCCAGCAGCTTGGCGCGGGACAGAAGCACCGGGGAGCTGTTTTTT	CASSLARDRSTGELFF
-	TRBV7-9	17	TRBD2	TRBJ2-1	TGTGCCAGCAGGCCCCCTAGCGGGAGGGGGACTTACAATGAGCAGTTCTTC	CASRPPSGRGTYNEQFF
-	TRBV5-4	13	-	TRBJ1-2	TGTGCCAGCAGCGACGCCGACAGCTATGGCTACACCTTC	CASSDADSYGYTF
-	TRBV3-1/TRBV3-2	19	TRBD1	TRBJ1-3	TGTGCCAGCAGCCAAGAGAATGCAGGGGGCTTCTTCTCTGGAAACACCATATATTTT	CASSQENAGGFFSGNTIYF
-	TRBV7-6	16	-	TRBJ1-1	TGTGCCAGCAGCTTAGGGGCAGGGGCGAAGAACACTGAAGCTTTCTTT	CASSLGAGAKNTEAFF
-	TRBV14	20	TRBD1	TRBJ2-1	TGTGCCAGCAGCCCACTGACTTCGCTTTCCCCGGGACAGGGACGGAATGAGCAGTTCTTC	CASSPLTSLSPGQGRNEQFF
-	TRBV10-3	17	TRBD1	TRBJ2-6	TGTGCCATCAGTCGGGACAGGGAAAGGACTGGGGCCAACGTCCTGACTTTC	CAISRDRERTGANVLTF
-	TRBV7-3	15	-	TRBJ2-1	TGTGCCAGCAGCTCGGGACTTACCTCCTACAATGAGCAGTTCTTC	CASSSGLTSYNEQFF
-	TRBV7-2	14	-	TRBJ1-2	TGTGCCAGCACCCTCTTACTGGGGGGTGATGGCTACACCTTC	CASTLLLGGDGYTF